The 4 T cell receptor beta chains listed next were all sequenced from one sample in a study of blood T cells in healthy people across ages. It was with a sample-barcoded 5' primer and a J-beta primer mix that a second PCR of roughly 7 to 12 cycles was run. TCRdb ran MiXCR on the 5' RACE reads and lists one entry per CDR3 protein. The data contain 1,800,000 or so distinct CDR3 sequences, 39% of them singletons. The sample taken for sequencing was blood. Receptors were obtained from a human donor in good health.

In this sample, this clonotype turned up many times. This chain links TRBV18 with TRBJ2-1; no firm D call. This CDR3 has 12 amino acids. Trimming stripped 6 bases from V and 7 bases from J, with 10 bases between. Germline CDR1 is KGHSH and CDR2 is LQKENI. The CDR3, as DNA: TGTGCCAGCTCCCTTTCCGTAAATGAGCAGTTCTTC. Protein product: CASSLSVNEQFF.

This clonotype was seen a few times. The chain couples TRBV29-1 to TRBJ2-7; D might be TRBD1 (6 bases). The germline gives CDR1 SQVTM, CDR2 ANQGSEA. V dropped 7 bases and J dropped 7 bases, with 14 bases sitting between them. The CDR3 is 11 residues long. The CDR3: CSAQQGEEQYF. The CDR3 coding sequence is TGCAGCGCCCAACAGGGTGAGGAGCAGTACTTC.

The rearrangement links TRBV12-3 or TRBV12-4 to TRBJ2-4, with a tentative D call TRBD2 (5 bases). Gene TRBJ2-7 matches the end of the DNA better, so the J call may be wrong. The CDR3 has 12 amino acids. In nucleotides, the CDR3 is TGTGCCAGCGGGCGAGGGTACTACGAGCAGTACTTC. Translation: CASGRGYYEQYF.

The chain's CDR3 is CASSSDTGNEQYF. CDR3 in DNA: TGTGCCAGCAGCTCTGACACGGGAAATGAGCAGTACTTC. The chain has TRBV12-3 or TRBV12-4 and TRBJ2-5; a weak D match, TRBD2 (5 bases). Trimming took 6 bases from V and 11 from J, leaving 19 bases between them. This CDR3 has 13 amino acids.